A selection of T cell receptor beta chains follows, all from one sample in a study of chemoradiotherapy in HPV16-positive cancers. TCRdb keeps only in-frame clones here, not all; method: immunoSEQ multiplex PCR. The data show tens of thousands of clones, with 94% seen just once and 2.5% to 3% held by the top ten. This specimen was acquired from a patient who underwent chemoradiotherapy. All receptors come from a human donor with HPV-associated anogenital cancer. Each CDR3 is given with its conserved first and last residue. Each record gives: clone size, J gene, V gene, D gene, CDR3 DNA, CDR3 protein. D genes are given only for firm matches. For some rows the clone size is stated as once, few or many, or as a class when expanded; others skip it.

- | TRBJ2-3 | TRBV7-9 | TRBD2 | TGTGCCAGCAGTTCTAGCGGGGGAAGGGGCCTGACGCAGTATTTT | CASSSSGGRGLTQYF
- | TRBJ2-2 | TRBV11-2 | TRBD2 | TGTGCCAGCAGCTTAGACCCGGGGGGGCCGGAGCTGTTTTTT | CASSLDPGGPELFF
- | TRBJ2-3 | TRBV2 | - | TGTGCCAGCAGTGAGGGTGCTCTGGCCTATGGCACAGATACGCAGTATTTT | CASSEGALAYGTDTQYF
- | TRBJ1-5 | TRBV5-6 | - | TGTGCCAGCAGCCCGCGGAGGGCGGGCAATCAGCCCCAGCATTTT | CASSPRRAGNQPQHF
- | TRBJ2-7 | TRBV5-1 | TRBD1 | TGCGCCAGCAGCGATGGACAGGGCTACGAGCAGTACTTC | CASSDGQGYEQYF
few | TRBJ2-2 | TRBV5-1 | - | TGCGCCAGCAGCCGCGCTGGCCCCGGCACCGGGGAGCTGTTTTTT | CASSRAGPGTGELFF
- | TRBJ2-3 | TRBV5-1 | TRBD2 | TGCGCCAGCAGCTTGGATAGCGGGGACACAGATACGCAGTATTTT | CASSLDSGDTDTQYF
- | TRBJ2-5 | TRBV2 | - | TGTGCCAGCACCGGCGGCCCCAGGGAGACCCAGTACTTC | CASTGGPRETQYF
- | TRBJ2-3 | TRBV6-4 | - | TGTGCCAGCAGTGTGGCAGGCTCTGATACGCAGTATTTT | CASSVAGSDTQYF
once | TRBJ2-3 | TRBV28 | - | TGTGCCAGCAGTTTAGGATCCACAGATACGCAGTATTTT | CASSLGSTDTQYF
- | TRBJ1-4 | TRBV28 | - | TGTGCCAGCACCACGGCGGGGGCAACTAATGAAAAACTGTTTTTT | CASTTAGATNEKLFF
- | TRBJ1-1 | TRBV7-8 | TRBD1 | TGTGCCAGCAGCTCCGAGGCCGGGACAGCTGTTGAAGCTTTCTTT | CASSSEAGTAVEAFF
- | TRBJ2-7 | TRBV28 | - | TGTGCCAGCAGTTTTACGGGGGCAGAATACGAGCAGTACTTC | CASSFTGAEYEQYF
few | TRBJ2-2 | TRBV27 | TRBD2 | TGTGCCAGCACCACGCGACTAGCGGCAAACACCGGGGAGCTGTTTTTT | CASTTRLAANTGELFF
- | TRBJ2-2 | TRBV6-1 | - | TGTGCCAGCAGGGGTGGGACGGCGAACACCGGGGAGCTGTTTTTT | CASRGGTANTGELFF
once | TRBJ2-1 | TRBV19 | TRBD1 | TGTGCCAGTATGGGACAGGGAGTGGGAGAGCAGTTCTTC | CASMGQGVGEQFF
- | TRBJ2-7 | TRBV5-6 | - | TGTGCCAGCAGCTTAAGGGGCTCCTACGAGCAGTACTTC | CASSLRGSYEQYF
- | TRBJ2-1 | TRBV2 | TRBD2 | TGTGCCAGCAGTGAAGGGACTAGCGGGGGGAATGAGCAGTTCTTC | CASSEGTSGGNEQFF
- | TRBJ1-2 | TRBV25-1 | - | TGTGCCAGCAGTGAATCCTCCACGGACGCGTTGAAGGGCTACACCTTC | CASSESSTDALKGYTF
- | TRBJ2-3 | TRBV2 | - | TGTGCCAGCAGTGGAGAAACGTACTGGGGGTCTAGCACAGATACGCAGTATTTT | CASSGETYWGSSTDTQYF
- | TRBJ2-1 | TRBV10-3 | TRBD2 | TGTGCCATCAGGACTAGCGGGGGGGCATACAATGAGCAGTTCTTC | CAIRTSGGAYNEQFF
- | TRBJ2-6 | TRBV19 | TRBD1 | TGTGCCAGTAAAGGGGGCAACTCTGGGGCCAACGTCCTGACTTTC | CASKGGNSGANVLTF
- | TRBJ2-5 | TRBV28 | - | TGTGCCAGCAGCCGGACAGTCCAAGAGACCCAGTACTTC | CASSRTVQETQYF
- | TRBJ2-6 | TRBV19 | TRBD1 | TGTGCCAGTAGCCCGACAGGGGGTTGGTCTGGGGCCAACGTCCTGACTTTC | CASSPTGGWSGANVLTF
once | TRBJ2-3 | TRBV14 | TRBD2 | TGTGCCAGCAGCCCCCAAGCGGGGCCCACAGATACGCAGTATTTT | CASSPQAGPTDTQYF
- | TRBJ1-5 | TRBV2 | TRBD1 | TGTGCCAGCAGTTCACGGACAGGGGGAGGTCAGCCCCAGCATTTT | CASSSRTGGGQPQHF
once | TRBJ2-1 | TRBV5-4 | - | TGTGCCAGCAGCACCCGCACCGGGACCACGTACAATGAGCAGTTCTTC | CASSTRTGTTYNEQFF
- | TRBJ1-2 | TRBV7-3 | - | TGTGCCAGCAGCTTATACGAAGGGAGGGGGGGCTACACCTTC | CASSLYEGRGGYTF
- | TRBJ2-1 | TRBV2 | - | TGTGCCAGCAAAACGTATGAGCAGTTCTTC | CASKTYEQFF
- | TRBJ1-1 | TRBV5-1 | TRBD1 | TGCGCCAGCAGCCCCGGGACAGGGGGCGCGGGGACTGAAGCTTTCTTT | CASSPGTGGAGTEAFF
- | TRBJ2-1 | TRBV7-3 | - | TGTGCCAGTTCCCGCGGGGAAACGTCCTACAATGAGCAGTTCTTC | CASSRGETSYNEQFF
- | TRBJ1-1 | TRBV14 | - | TGTGCCAGCAGCCAATCTGGACAGAAAAGGACTGAAGCTTTCTTT | CASSQSGQKRTEAFF
- | TRBJ2-3 | TRBV11-3 | - | TGTGCCAGCAGCTTAGATGATAGTGTAGATACGCAGTATTTT | CASSLDDSVDTQYF
- | TRBJ2-1 | TRBV2 | TRBD2 | TGTGCCAGCATCCTAAACGGGAATAGCGGGGCCTCCAATGAGCAGTTCTTC | CASILNGNSGASNEQFF
- | TRBJ2-6 | TRBV9 | TRBD1 | TGTGCCAGCAGCGAGGGGACAGGGGGCTATGGGGCCAACGTCCTGACTTTC | CASSEGTGGYGANVLTF
- | TRBJ2-5 | TRBV18 | - | TGTGCCAGCTCACCATCTCGTCCCGAGACCCAGTACTTC | CASSPSRPETQYF
- | TRBJ2-3 | TRBV6-5 | TRBD1 | TGTGCCAGCAGGGGGGACAGGGGGAGCACAGATACGCAGTATTTT | CASRGDRGSTDTQYF
- | TRBJ2-7 | TRBV28 | - | TGTGCCAGCAGTTTGGGCAGGGACTACGAGCAGTACTTC | CASSLGRDYEQYF
- | TRBJ1-4 | TRBV21-1 | - | TGTGCCAGCAGCAAAGCAAGTGAGGGTAGGGGTGAAAAACTGTTTTTT | CASSKASEGRGEKLFF
- | TRBJ2-2 | TRBV4-3 | TRBD1 | TGCGCCAGTTCGTCACAGGGGAGCGGGGAGCTGTTTTTT | CASSSQGSGELFF
- | TRBJ2-3 | TRBV7-9 | TRBD2 | TGTGCCAGCAGCTTAGCGAGCGGGGGGCCGACGGATACGCAGTATTTT | CASSLASGGPTDTQYF
- | TRBJ2-1 | TRBV18 | - | TGTGCCAGCTCACCACGGACTGGCTCCTACAATGAGCAGTTCTTC | CASSPRTGSYNEQFF
- | TRBJ1-1 | TRBV5-1 | - | TGCGCCAGCAGCCCCGGCGGGGGATACATGAACACTGAAGCTTTCTTT | CASSPGGGYMNTEAFF
- | TRBJ2-7 | TRBV7-9 | - | TGTGCCAGCAGCTTAAGTCGACAGCGGGAGCAGTACTTC | CASSLSRQREQYF
- | TRBJ2-5 | TRBV28 | TRBD1 | TGTGCCAGCACCAAGCAGGGGGCGGGGACCCAAGAGACCCAGTACTTC | CASTKQGAGTQETQYF
- | TRBJ2-2 | TRBV7-2 | - | TGTGCCAGCAGTACAACAGGGGCGGGAACCGGGGAGCTGTTTTTT | CASSTTGAGTGELFF
- | TRBJ1-1 | TRBV6-6 | - | TGTGCCAGCAGTTACCTTCCCGGACACGCCAACACTGAAGCTTTCTTT | CASSYLPGHANTEAFF
- | TRBJ2-7 | TRBV9 | - | TGTGCCAGCTCCGCTGGGCAGGGAACTTACGAGCAGTACTTC | CASSAGQGTYEQYF
- | TRBJ2-2 | TRBV6-1 | - | TGTGCCAGCAGTGAATGGAGGGGTCCCGGGGAGCTGTTTTTT | CASSEWRGPGELFF
- | TRBJ2-3 | TRBV21-1 | - | TGTGCCAGCAGCAAACTATCTACAGCGATCGGGACTAGCGGGGGGGCAGGGTCCACAGATACGCAGTATTTT | CASSKLSTAIGTSGGAGSTDTQYF
- | TRBJ1-2 | TRBV5-6 | - | TGTGCCAGCAGCTTGAAACAGGGTTATGGCTACACCTTC | CASSLKQGYGYTF
once | TRBJ1-1 | TRBV6-1 | - | TGTGCCAGCAGTCAAACAGGGTTTAACACTGAAGCTTTCTTT | CASSQTGFNTEAFF
once | TRBJ1-2 | TRBV19 | TRBD1 | TGTGCCAGTAGTATAGAGTGGCAGGGGGCTGGCTACACCTTC | CASSIEWQGAGYTF